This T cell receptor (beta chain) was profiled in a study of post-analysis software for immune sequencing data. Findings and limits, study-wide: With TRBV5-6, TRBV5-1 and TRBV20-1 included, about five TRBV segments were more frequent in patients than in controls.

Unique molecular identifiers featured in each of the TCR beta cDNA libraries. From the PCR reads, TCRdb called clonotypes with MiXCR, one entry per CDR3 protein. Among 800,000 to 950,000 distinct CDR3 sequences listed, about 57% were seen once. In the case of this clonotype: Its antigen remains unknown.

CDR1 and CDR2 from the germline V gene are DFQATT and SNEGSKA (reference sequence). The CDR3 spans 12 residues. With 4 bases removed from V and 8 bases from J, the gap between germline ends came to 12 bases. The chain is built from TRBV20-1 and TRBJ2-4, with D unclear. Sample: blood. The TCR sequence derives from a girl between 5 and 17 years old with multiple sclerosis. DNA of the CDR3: TGCAGTGCTATCGCTCACAGCTACATTCAGTACTTC. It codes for CSAIAHSYIQYF.